A selection of T cell receptor beta chains follows, all from one sample in a study of OX40 agonist ivuxolimab in advanced cancers. Profiling relied on immunoSEQ multiplex PCR, and the TCRdb table lists in-frame clones only, not all of them. The repertoire has some 94,000 clones, around 95% of them found once; the top ten carry around 2%. This material consisted of CD4+ or CD8+ T cells sorted from blood, taken in a trial of the OX40 agonist ivuxolimab. These receptors all come from an adult with an advanced solid tumor such as melanoma, head and neck, liver or kidney cancer. Both conserved end residues are part of each CDR3. D genes are given only for firm matches.

V gene: TRBV27
D gene: .
J gene: TRBJ2-7
CDR3 protein: CASSPRGHEQYF
CDR3 DNA: TGTGCCAGCAGCCCAAGGGGTCACGAGCAGTACTTC

V gene: TRBV23-1
D gene: .
J gene: TRBJ2-3
CDR3 protein: CASSQSSHPKDTDTQYF
CDR3 DNA: TGCGCCAGCAGTCAATCTTCACACCCTAAGGACACAGATACGCAGTATTTT

V gene: TRBV7-3
D gene: .
J gene: TRBJ2-3
CDR3 protein: CASRYPGADTQYF
CDR3 DNA: TGTGCCAGCAGGTACCCTGGTGCCGATACGCAGTATTTT

V gene: TRBV9
D gene: TRBD1
J gene: TRBJ1-1
CDR3 protein: CASSFRGDSHTEAFF
CDR3 DNA: TGTGCCAGCAGCTTCCGAGGGGACAGCCACACTGAAGCTTTCTTT

V gene: TRBV28
D gene: .
J gene: TRBJ2-7
CDR3 protein: CASSLRSYEQYF
CDR3 DNA: TGTGCCAGCAGTTTACGGTCCTACGAGCAGTACTTC

V gene: TRBV7-9
D gene: TRBD1
J gene: TRBJ2-7
CDR3 protein: CASSLGTTGDEQYF
CDR3 DNA: TGTGCCAGCAGCTTGGGAACTACAGGGGACGAGCAGTACTTC

V gene: TRBV4-2
D gene: TRBD2
J gene: TRBJ2-5
CDR3 protein: CASSSPDSGDTAETQYF
CDR3 DNA: TGTGCCAGCAGCTCACCAGATAGCGGGGATACCGCAGAGACCCAGTACTTC

V gene: TRBV11-2
D gene: TRBD1
J gene: TRBJ2-2
CDR3 protein: CASSFDTYRGDTGELFF
CDR3 DNA: TGTGCCAGCAGCTTCGATACCTACAGGGGGGACACCGGGGAGCTGTTTTTT

V gene: TRBV27
D gene: .
J gene: TRBJ2-2
CDR3 protein: CASSFTNTGELFF
CDR3 DNA: TGTGCCAGCAGTTTTACGAACACCGGGGAGCTGTTTTTT

V gene: TRBV19
D gene: TRBD2
J gene: TRBJ2-1
CDR3 protein: CASSLLAGGGNEQFF
CDR3 DNA: TGTGCCAGTAGCCTACTAGCGGGAGGAGGGAATGAGCAGTTCTTC

V gene: TRBV6-5
D gene: .
J gene: TRBJ2-3
CDR3 protein: CASSYAGSTDTQYF
CDR3 DNA: TGTGCCAGCAGTTACGCGGGTAGCACAGATACGCAGTATTTT

V gene: TRBV28
D gene: .
J gene: TRBJ1-2
CDR3 protein: CASSFGGDGYTF
CDR3 DNA: TGTGCCAGCAGTTTCGGCGGGGATGGCTACACCTTC

V gene: TRBV25-1
D gene: .
J gene: TRBJ1-2
CDR3 protein: CASSKSGSYYGYTF
CDR3 DNA: TGTGCCAGCAGCAAGAGCGGGAGCTACTATGGCTACACCTTC

V gene: TRBV6-5
D gene: .
J gene: TRBJ1-1
CDR3 protein: CASSDQMNTEAFF
CDR3 DNA: TGTGCCAGCAGCGATCAAATGAACACTGAAGCTTTCTTT

V gene: TRBV7-9
D gene: .
J gene: TRBJ1-1
CDR3 protein: CASSTTTRGNTEAFF
CDR3 DNA: TGTGCCAGCAGCACCACGACAAGGGGGAACACTGAAGCTTTCTTT

V gene: TRBV6-6
D gene: .
J gene: TRBJ2-7
CDR3 protein: CASSFADSYEQYF
CDR3 DNA: TGTGCCAGCAGTTTCGCGGACAGCTACGAGCAGTACTTC

V gene: TRBV30
D gene: TRBD1
J gene: TRBJ2-7
CDR3 protein: CAWTERGQGITYEQYF
CDR3 DNA: TGTGCCTGGACTGAGCGGGGACAGGGGATAACCTACGAGCAGTACTTC

V gene: TRBV4-3
D gene: .
J gene: TRBJ1-6
CDR3 protein: CASSQEVRDGGSPLHF
CDR3 DNA: TGCGCCAGCAGCCAAGAGGTTCGGGACGGAGGTTCACCCCTCCACTTT

V gene: TRBV6-5
D gene: TRBD2
J gene: TRBJ2-5
CDR3 protein: CASMALAGSQEAQYF
CDR3 DNA: TGTGCCAGCATGGCACTAGCGGGTAGCCAAGAGGCCCAGTACTTC

V gene: TRBV11-2
D gene: .
J gene: TRBJ2-3
CDR3 protein: CASSGGTLFGDTQYF
CDR3 DNA: TGTGCCAGCAGCGGCGGGACTCTCTTCGGAGATACGCAGTATTTT

V gene: TRBV5-1
D gene: .
J gene: TRBJ2-7
CDR3 protein: CASSLDGDSPLHGEQYF
CDR3 DNA: TGCGCCAGCAGCTTGGACGGGGACTCCCCCCTACATGGCGAGCAGTACTTC

V gene: TRBV28
D gene: TRBD2
J gene: TRBJ2-1
CDR3 protein: CASSPGTNHNEQFF
CDR3 DNA: TGTGCCAGCAGCCCCGGGACTAACCACAATGAGCAGTTCTTC

V gene: TRBV28
D gene: .
J gene: TRBJ2-1
CDR3 protein: CASSLVGFTGEQFF
CDR3 DNA: TGTGCCAGCAGTTTAGTCGGGTTTACGGGCGAGCAGTTCTTC

V gene: TRBV4-2
D gene: TRBD1
J gene: TRBJ1-2
CDR3 protein: CASSQDLGTGMSGGYTF
CDR3 DNA: TGTGCCAGCAGCCAAGACCTAGGGACAGGGATGTCGGGAGGCTACACCTTC

V gene: TRBV2
D gene: .
J gene: TRBJ2-1
CDR3 protein: CASMQGASYNEQFF
CDR3 DNA: TGTGCCAGCATGCAGGGCGCCTCCTACAATGAGCAGTTCTTC